Each of the 17 T cell receptor beta chains below was sequenced from the same sample in a study of PD-L1 blockade in urothelial cancer. Noted time point: pretreatment peripheral blood. TCRdb keeps only in-frame clones here, not all; method: immunoSEQ multiplex PCR. The sample lists roughly 54,000 clones, around 90% occurring once. The source material was PBMCs, sampled around atezolizumab (anti-PD-L1) treatment. The receptors shown here come from a woman aged 55-75 years with urothelial cancer.

This chain connects TRBV10-3 to TRBJ2-3, with 7 bases identical to TRBD2. With V trimmed by 0 bases and J by 2 bases, 11 bases remained unmatched. This CDR3 contains 18 residues. Germline V CDR1 and CDR2: ENHRY, SYGVKD. The CDR3, as DNA: TGTGCCATCAGTGAGTCGTTGTCTCTAGCGGTAAACACAGATACGCAGTATTTT. Translated, it gives CAISESLSLAVNTDTQYF.

This rearrangement joins TRBV7-8 to TRBJ2-5; D remains ambiguous. The CDR3 is made up of 15 amino acids. The V gene's germline CDR1 is SGHVS and CDR2 FQNEAQ. The V and J ends lost 2 bases and 1 base respectively, with 11 bases between them. This CDR3 is CASSLRVLLQETQYF. CDR3 in DNA: TGTGCCAGCAGCTTACGAGTGCTACTCCAAGAGACCCAGTACTTC.

V is TRBV7-9 and J is TRBJ2-1; 9 nucleotides align to TRBD1. Germline CDR1 reads SEHNR; CDR2 reads FQNEAQ (reference sequence). Trimming at V came to 6 bases and at J to 3 bases, leaving 15 bases not matched to a gene. CDR3 length: 18 amino acids. The CDR3, as DNA: TGTGCCAGCAGTCCACAGCCCGGGACAGGGTATTACTACAATGAGCAGTTCTTC. Its translation: CASSPQPGTGYYYNEQFF.

The J gene is TRBJ2-1, the V gene TRBV5-4; 8 nucleotides line up with TRBD1. V was pared by 4 bases and J by 6 bases, with 6 bases of the junction left unmatched. Germline CDR1 is SGHNT and CDR2 is YYREEE (reference sequence). This CDR3 has 14 amino acids. The chain's CDR3 is CASSPFGQGNEQFF. DNA of the CDR3: TGTGCCAGCAGCCCTTTCGGACAGGGCAATGAGCAGTTCTTC.

This chain connects TRBV19 to TRBJ2-1; possibly TRBD2 for D (5 bases). CDR3 size: 17 residues. Trimming cost V 1 base and J 4 bases, with 17 bases left between them. Germline CDR1 and CDR2: LNHDA and SQIVND (reference sequence). CDR3 protein: CASSIGAGRTPYNEQFF. The CDR3 nucleotides read TGTGCCAGTAGTATAGGGGCGGGCAGGACTCCTTACAATGAGCAGTTCTTC.

This clone was seen only once. This chain joins TRBV6-5 and TRBJ2-7; 9 bases agree with TRBD1. V gave up 0 bases and J gave up 3 bases; unmatched junction bases: 0. The CDR3 runs to 14 residues. Germline V gene lookup returns CDR1 MNHEY and CDR2 SVGAGI. CDR3 bases: TGTGCCAGCAGTTACTCGGACAGGGGCTACGAGCAGTACTTC. Protein sequence: CASSYSDRGYEQYF.

The V and J genes are TRBV5-1 and TRBJ2-3; 14 bases match TRBD2. V shed 5 bases, J shed 0 bases, and the junction held 8 bases outside the gene matches. The CDR3 runs to 18 residues. Germline V gene sequence: CDR1 SGHRS, CDR2 YFSETQ. CDR3: CASRGLAGGITSTDTQYF. DNA of the CDR3: TGCGCCAGCAGAGGACTAGCGGGGGGAATAACTAGCACAGATACGCAGTATTTT.

This clone was counted between two and nine times. The chain carries TRBV18 and TRBJ2-5; 7 bases are shared with TRBD1. The V gene's germline CDR1 is KGHSH and CDR2 LQKENI. The junction had 3 bases not matched to a gene; V was cut back by 0 bases and J by 5 bases. This CDR3 has 14 amino acids. The CDR3 bases are TGTGCCAGCTCACCACCGACAGGGCGGGAGACCCAGTACTTC. It yields the protein CASSPPTGRETQYF.

The count of this clone is one. The chain links TRBV2 to TRBJ2-5; a possible D gene is TRBD2 (6 bases). The CDR3 spans 11 residues. Looked up from germline, CDR1 is SNHLY and CDR2 is FYNNEI. V was pared by 10 bases and J by 4 bases, with 10 bases between. CDR3 loop: CATGLPETQYF. CDR3 bases: TGTGCCACGGGACTTCCAGAGACCCAGTACTTC.

The V gene is TRBV19, the J gene TRBJ2-7; 12 bases match TRBD2. Per the germline V gene, CDR1 is LNHDA and CDR2 is SQIVND (reference sequence). V lost 1 base to trimming and J lost 2 bases; unmatched junction nucleotides: 3. The CDR3 is 16 amino acids. The CDR3 sequence is CASSIARTSGTYEQYF. The CDR3 DNA is TGTGCCAGTAGTATAGCACGGACTAGCGGGACCTACGAGCAGTACTTC. Complete variable domain (other parts from reference TRBV19 and TRBJ2-7): DGGITQSPKYLFRKEGQNVTLSCEQNLNHDAMYWYRQDPGQGLRLIYYSQIVNDFQKGDIAEGYSVSREKKESFPLTVTSAQKNPTAFYLCASSIARTSGTYEQYFGPGTRLTVT.

This rearrangement joins TRBV5-4 to TRBJ2-3; D unresolved. Looked up from germline, CDR1 is SGHNT and CDR2 is YYREEE (reference sequence). Trimming removed 4 bases from V and 8 bases from J, with 11 bases in between. The CDR3 consists of 12 residues. The DNA for the CDR3 is TGTGCCAGCAGCCTGATGGGCCGTACGCAGTATTTT. This encodes CASSLMGRTQYF.

This clone was detected a few times. This chain links TRBV6-1 with TRBJ1-2; D remains ambiguous. Trimming removed 3 bases at V and 2 bases at J, with 10 bases between. The CDR3 runs 14 residues. Germline CDR1 is MNHNS and CDR2 is SASEGT. In DNA form, the CDR3 reads TGTGCCAGCAGTGAGATACGAGAGAACTATGGCTACACCTTC. As protein: CASSEIRENYGYTF.

The chain joins TRBV2 to TRBJ2-7, with 8 bases fitting TRBD1. Germline values: CDR1 SNHLY, CDR2 FYNNEI. The CDR3 sequence is 14 residues long. Trimming took 6 bases from V and 1 from J; bases not matched to a gene: 5. The CDR3 here is CASRFQGASYEQYF. In DNA form, the CDR3 reads TGTGCCAGCAGGTTCCAGGGGGCGTCCTACGAGCAGTACTTC. The full variable domain, its missing parts supplied by reference TRBV2 and TRBJ2-7, is EPEVTQTPSHQVTQMGQEVILRCVPISNHLYFYWYRQILGQKVEFLVSFYNNEISEKSEIFDDQFSVERPDGSNFTLKIRSTKLEDSAMYFCASRFQGASYEQYFGPGTRLTVT.

The chain recombines TRBV5-3 with TRBJ2-1; TRBD1 agrees at 8 bases. TRBV5-3 is an ORF for which the function is uncertain. The length of the CDR3 is 14 residues. The trim removed 3 bases at V and 9 bases at J, leaving 8 bases unmatched. Written as DNA, the CDR3 is TGTGCCAGAAGCTCGGACAGGGAGAGGAGTGAGCAGTTCTTC. This encodes CARSSDRERSEQFF.

Only a few counts were recorded for this clone. The J gene is TRBJ2-5, the V gene TRBV29-1, with D possibly matching TRBD1 (6 bases). Trimming took off 7 bases at V and 4 bases at J, with 13 bases between the two ends. This CDR3 has 12 amino acids. CDR1 SQVTM and CDR2 ANQGSEA come from the germline V gene. CDR3 nucleotide sequence: TGCAGCGGGGCAGGGGCGGGAGAGACCCAGTACTTC. It is translated as CSGAGAGETQYF. Based on the CDR3 plus reference TRBV29-1 and TRBJ2-5, the full variable domain is SAVISQKPSRDICQRGTSLTIQCQVDSQVTMMFWYRQQPGQSLTLIATANQGSEATYESGFVIDKFPISRPNLTFSTLTVSNMSPEDSSIYLCSGAGAGETQYFGPGTRLLVL.

The CDR3 region has the DNA TGTGCCAGTAGTAGGTTTCAGGGTAAAGGAGATGGCTACACCTTC. It specifies CASSRFQGKGDGYTF. The gene calls are TRBV19 and TRBJ1-2, with a tentative D call TRBD1 (5 bases). Between the trimmed V and J ends, which lost 4 bases and 6 bases, there was a span of 18 bases. Germline V gives CDR1 LNHDA, CDR2 SQIVND (reference sequence). This CDR3 contains 15 residues.

The gene calls are TRBV19 and TRBJ2-1, with 10 bases fitting TRBD1. The germline gives CDR1 LNHDA, CDR2 SQIVND (reference sequence). There are 15 residues in the CDR3. V was pared by 6 bases and J by 2 bases, with 4 bases of the junction left unmatched. CDR3 bases: TGTGCCAGTAGCCAGGGACAGGGGCCCTACAATGAGCAGTTCTTC. It specifies CASSQGQGPYNEQFF.